A single sample gave rise to the 10 T cell receptor beta chains below, sequenced in a study of neoadjuvant anti-PD-1 for oral cavity cancer. Data came from immunoSEQ multiplex PCR; TCRdb stores just in-frame clones and leaves some out. This table holds around 11,000 clones, more than 45% found once. The sample in question was tumor tissue, obtained before nivolumab (anti-PD-1) treatment. Receptor source: a person between 40 and 85 years old with oral cavity squamous cell carcinoma.

The V call is TRBV19, the J call TRBJ2-3; the match to TRBD1 covers 9 bases. Germline V gene sequence: CDR1 LNHDA, CDR2 SQIVND (reference sequence). Trimming cost V 1 base and J 6 bases; bases outside gene matches: 8. The CDR3 is 16 amino acids. The CDR3 region has the DNA TGTGCCAGTAGTATAGGGGGACAGGGAATACGGGATACGCAGTATTTT. Translation gives CASSIGGQGIRDTQYF.

V is TRBV10-3 and J is TRBJ2-5; perhaps TRBD1 as D (6 bases). V was cut by 10 bases and J by 2 bases, with 11 bases left in between. Germline V gives CDR1 ENHRY, CDR2 SYGVKD. The CDR3 spans 12 residues. The CDR3 region is CATEDSQETQYF. CDR3 sequence (DNA): TGTGCCACGGAGGACAGTCAAGAGACCCAGTACTTC.

This clone was observed a few times. The chain employs TRBV2 and TRBJ2-5; D remains unclear. The ends were cut back, 4 bases at V and 2 bases at J, with 5 bases in the middle. This CDR3 contains 12 residues. Germline CDR1 SNHLY, CDR2 FYNNEI. The CDR3 region has the DNA TGTGCCAGCAGTGTTTTTCAAGAGACCCAGTACTTC. This sequence encodes CASSVFQETQYF.

The chain couples TRBV7-8 to TRBJ1-5, with 10 bases matching TRBD1. Germline V gene sequence: CDR1 SGHVS, CDR2 FQNEAQ. The V and J ends lost 5 bases and 7 bases, in that order; junction bases with no gene match: 11. The CDR3 is made up of 16 amino acids. The CDR3 reads CASSANRDRGRQPQHF. For the CDR3, the DNA is TGTGCCAGCAGCGCCAACCGGGACAGGGGTCGGCAGCCCCAGCATTTT.

The chain couples TRBV29-1 to TRBJ2-1, with TRBD2 matching over 11 bases. The junction had 11 bases not matched to a gene; V was cut back by 4 bases and J by 9 bases. Germline V CDR1 and CDR2: SQVTM, ANQGSEA. The CDR3 sequence is 15 residues long. As DNA, the CDR3 is TGCAGCGTTGGGAATCTAGCGGGGGGATTCGGTGAGCAGTTCTTC. Translating gives CSVGNLAGGFGEQFF.

The chain carries TRBV27 and TRBJ1-2; tentative D call: TRBD1 (5 bases). V lost 7 bases and J lost 4, with 13 bases in between. The germline CDR1 and CDR2 sequences are MNHEY and SMNVEV (reference sequence). The CDR3 consists of 13 residues. In DNA form, the CDR3 reads TGTGCCAGCACCTCAGGGTCTGCCTATGGCTACACCTTC. Its protein product is CASTSGSAYGYTF.

The V gene is TRBV4-3, the J gene TRBJ2-3, with D tentatively TRBD2 (7 bases). Trimming stripped 1 base from V and 5 bases from J, with 16 bases between. The CDR3 is 16 amino acids. Germline-derived CDR1 and CDR2 are LGHNA and YSLEER. The chain's CDR3 is CASSQGLAEGGDTQYF. CDR3 DNA: TGCGCCAGCAGCCAAGGGCTAGCGGAAGGGGGAGATACGCAGTATTTT.

The genes are TRBV2 and TRBJ1-5, with 8 bases fitting TRBD1. Germline CDR1 and CDR2: SNHLY and FYNNEI. This CDR3 comprises 14 residues. Trimming took 4 bases from V and 7 from J; bases not matched to a gene: 6. CDR3 sequence reads: CASSVKSGGQPQHF. CDR3 DNA: TGTGCCAGCAGTGTGAAGTCAGGGGGCCAGCCCCAGCATTTT.

The chain recombines TRBV4-2 with TRBJ2-5; TRBD1 is a possible D gene (7 bases). V lost 4 bases to trimming and J lost 0 bases, with 15 bases between them. CDR1 and CDR2 from the germline V gene are LGHNA and YNFKEQ. CDR3 length equals 16 residues. The CDR3 nucleotides are TGTGCCAGCAGCCCCCAGGGGGGCGTGTACCAAGAGACCCAGTACTTC. Residues: CASSPQGGVYQETQYF.

The chain has TRBV27 and TRBJ1-2; 8 bases line up with TRBD1. The germline gives CDR1 MNHEY, CDR2 SMNVEV (reference sequence). Losses at the gene ends were 3 bases for V and 3 bases for J; bases not matched to a gene: 9. CDR3 length equals 16 residues. The CDR3 DNA sequence: TGTGCCAGCAGTTTTCTCAGGACAGGGATGGACTATGGCTACACCTTC. Residues: CASSFLRTGMDYGYTF.